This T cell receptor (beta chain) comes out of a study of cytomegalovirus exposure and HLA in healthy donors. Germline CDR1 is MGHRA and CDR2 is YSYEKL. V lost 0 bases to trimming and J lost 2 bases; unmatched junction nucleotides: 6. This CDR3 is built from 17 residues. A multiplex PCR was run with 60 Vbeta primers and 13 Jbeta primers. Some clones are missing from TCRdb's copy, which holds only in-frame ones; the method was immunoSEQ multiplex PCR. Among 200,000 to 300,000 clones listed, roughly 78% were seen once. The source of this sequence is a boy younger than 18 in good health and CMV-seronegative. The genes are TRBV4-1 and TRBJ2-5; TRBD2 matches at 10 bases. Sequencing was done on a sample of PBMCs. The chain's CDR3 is CASSQDGLAAAQETQYF. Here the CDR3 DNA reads TGCGCCAGCAGCCAAGACGGACTAGCGGCAGCACAAGAGACCCAGTACTTC.